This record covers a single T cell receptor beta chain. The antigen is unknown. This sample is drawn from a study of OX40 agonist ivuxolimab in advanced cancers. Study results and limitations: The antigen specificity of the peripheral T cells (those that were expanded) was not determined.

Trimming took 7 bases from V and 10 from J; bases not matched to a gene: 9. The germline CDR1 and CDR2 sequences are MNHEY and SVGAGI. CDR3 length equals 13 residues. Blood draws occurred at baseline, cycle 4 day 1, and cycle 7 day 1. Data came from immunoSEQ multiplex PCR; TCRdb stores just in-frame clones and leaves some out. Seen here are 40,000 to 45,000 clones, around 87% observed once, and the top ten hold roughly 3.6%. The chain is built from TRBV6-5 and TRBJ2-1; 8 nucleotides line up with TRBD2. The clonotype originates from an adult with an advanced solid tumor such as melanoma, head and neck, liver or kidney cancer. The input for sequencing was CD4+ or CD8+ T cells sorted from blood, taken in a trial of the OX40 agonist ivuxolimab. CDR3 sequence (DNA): TGTGCCAGCAATGGAGCGGGAGATCGGGAGCAGTTCTTC. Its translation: CASNGAGDREQFF.